Below are 11 T cell receptor beta chains sequenced from a single sample in a study of T-cell reconstitution after alpha-beta-depleted transplantation in children. The TCRbeta library incorporated unique molecular identifiers. TCRdb reprocessed the PCR reads via MiXCR and lists one record per CDR3 protein. The table records approximately 400,000 distinct CDR3 sequences, 9.5% to 13% of them present only once. The source was PBMCs from the stem cell graft donor, collected from the stem cell graft. These TCRs come from a human donor who donated a stem cell graft to a child with acute myeloid leukemia.

In regard to this clonotype: One junction end does not reproduce the germline sequence, and a read error may be involved. V gene TRBV20-1 combines with J gene TRBJ2-1; 10 nucleotides line up with TRBD2. The CDR3 extends over 14 amino acids. Germline V gene data show CDR1 as DFQATT and CDR2 as SNEGSKA (reference sequence). DNA for the CDR3: TGCAGTGTTTCTAGCGGGGGCCCCTACCATGAGCAGTTCTTC. Encoded protein: CSVSSGGPYHEQFF.

This clonotype occurred many times. The J gene is TRBJ1-3, the V gene TRBV7-8; D gene uncertain. Germline V gene data show CDR1 as SGHVS and CDR2 as FQNEAQ. Trimming took 4 bases from V and 5 from J, leaving 9 bases between them. The CDR3 length is 13 residues. CDR3 nucleotides: TGTGCCAGCAGCTCGGACGGGAGAAACACCATATATTTT. This encodes CASSSDGRNTIYF.

This clonotype showed up just a few times. The chain combines TRBV27 with TRBJ2-2, with TRBD2 identical over 13 bases. This CDR3 is built from 18 residues. Germline CDR1 is MNHEY and CDR2 is SMNVEV (reference sequence). The junction had 11 bases not matched to a gene; V was cut back by 6 bases and J by 4 bases. CDR3 coding DNA: TGTGCCAGCAGCACCCTCGGACTAGCGGGAGTGGTCACCGGGGAGCTGTTTTTT. It yields the protein CASSTLGLAGVVTGELFF.

The chain has TRBV5-6 and TRBJ2-3; D perhaps matches TRBD2 (6 bases). Trimming cost V 7 bases and J 0 bases, with 18 bases left between them. In germline, CDR1 is SGHDT, CDR2 YYEEEE. The CDR3 has 16 residues. In DNA, the CDR3 is TGTGCCAGCGATGAAGGAGGGAGATCTAGCACAGATACGCAGTATTTT. Translated, it gives CASDEGGRSSTDTQYF.

The chain uses TRBV5-1 and TRBJ1-1; D uncertain. CDR3 length: 19 residues. CDR1 and CDR2 (germline): SGHRS, YFSETQ. V was clipped by 1 base and J by 1 base, with 23 bases between them. The DNA for the CDR3 is TGCGCCAGCAGCTTGAAGGGCCTAAAGGATTTTTTAGGGAACACTGAAGCTTTCTTT. This translates into CASSLKGLKDFLGNTEAFF. The entire variable domain, with the rest obtained from reference TRBV5-1 and TRBJ1-1, is as follows: KAGVTQTPRYLIKTRGQQVTLSCSPISGHRSVSWYQQTPGQGLQFLFEYFSETQRNKGNFPGRFSGRQFSNSRSEMNVSTLELGDSALYLCASSLKGLKDFLGNTEAFFGQGTRLTVV.

The chain links TRBV5-1 to TRBJ2-7; 7 nucleotides line up with TRBD1. This CDR3 has 14 residues. CDR1 and CDR2 (germline): SGHRS, YFSETQ. V trimming: 4 bases; J trimming: 3 bases; junction bases outside the gene matches: 7. The CDR3 DNA reads TGCGCCAGCAGCGCCTTGACAGGGATCTACGAGCAGTACTTC. Its translation is CASSALTGIYEQYF.

The gene calls are TRBV12-3 or TRBV12-4 and TRBJ2-2, with TRBD2 matching over 8 bases. This CDR3 region has 14 residues. The ends lost 7 bases at V and 3 bases at J; junction bases unmatched: 4. The CDR3, as DNA: TGTGCCAGCAAGGACGGGGGGGACACCGGGGAGCTGTTTTTT. This sequence encodes CASKDGGDTGELFF.

This clonotype has more than one count but fewer than ten. The rearrangement links TRBV27 to TRBJ2-1; either TRBD1 or TRBD2 may fit D (6 bases each). There are 14 residues in the CDR3. Germline lookup yields CDR1 MNHEY and CDR2 SMNVEV (reference sequence). Between the trimmed V and J ends, which lost 6 bases and 0 bases, there was a span of 9 bases. The CDR3 DNA follows: TGTGCCAGCAGGCGGGACAACTCCTACAATGAGCAGTTCTTC. As protein: CASRRDNSYNEQFF.

In this sample, this clonotype turned up a few times. This chain links TRBV11-2 with TRBJ2-5; no definite D call. Trimming stripped 4 bases from V and 3 bases from J, with 9 bases between. This CDR3 is 13 amino acids long. Germline V lookup: CDR1 SGHAT, CDR2 FQNNGV. The CDR3 is CASSWGGKETQYF. DNA for the CDR3: TGTGCCAGCAGCTGGGGTGGCAAAGAGACCCAGTACTTC.

This clonotype was recorded a few times. CDR3 in amino acids: CASSRGLVATGELFF. The CDR3 coding sequence is TGTGCCAGCAGCAGGGGGCTAGTGGCCACCGGGGAGCTGTTTTTT. This chain uses TRBV12-3 or TRBV12-4 with TRBJ2-2, with 8 bases identical to TRBD1. The CDR3 covers 15 residues. With V trimmed by 6 bases and J by 4 bases, 7 bases remained unmatched.

The rearrangement uses TRBV5-1 and TRBJ1-1, with D uncertain. Germline V gives CDR1 SGHRS, CDR2 YFSETQ. This CDR3 spans 13 amino acids. V was pared by 3 bases and J by 3 bases, with 9 bases between. The CDR3 loop is CASSSPEYTEAFF. The CDR3, as DNA: TGCGCCAGCAGCTCACCGGAGTACACTGAAGCTTTCTTT.